This is a list of T cell receptor beta chains from one sample in a study of CD8+ T cells in alopecia areata. Data came from immunoSEQ multiplex PCR; TCRdb stores just in-frame clones and leaves some out. The table lists 100,000 or so clones, roughly 56% of them singletons. The sequences come from CD8+ T cells sorted from blood, collected at week 56, from a patient treated with tofacitinib. These receptors came from a human donor with alopecia areata. CDR3s include the opening cysteine and the closing phenylalanine or tryptophan. The D gene is left open where the match is weak. Expanded clones get a size class; other rows say once, few or many, or leave the size out.

j_gene: TRBJ1-2
d_gene: TRBD1
v_gene: TRBV30
abundance: few
CDR3nt: TGTGCCGCGACAGGGCTTCGTCCCAACTATGGCTACACCTTC
CDR3aa: CAATGLRPNYGYTF

j_gene: TRBJ1-4
d_gene: -
v_gene: TRBV4-2
abundance: -
CDR3nt: TGTGCCAGCAGCCAAGATTTTACATGGCTGTTTTTT
CDR3aa: CASSQDFTWLFF

j_gene: TRBJ1-4
d_gene: -
v_gene: TRBV29-1
abundance: few
CDR3nt: TGCAGCGTGACGATAGTACAGGGTGGGAATGAAAAACTGTTTTTT
CDR3aa: CSVTIVQGGNEKLFF

j_gene: TRBJ1-1
d_gene: -
v_gene: TRBV27
abundance: -
CDR3nt: TGTGCCAGCAGTTTCCGACAGGAGAAGAACACTGAAGCTTTCTTT
CDR3aa: CASSFRQEKNTEAFF

j_gene: TRBJ2-2
d_gene: TRBD1
v_gene: TRBV30
abundance: once
CDR3nt: TGTGCCGGTGACAGGGGCGGGGAGCTGTTTTTT
CDR3aa: CAGDRGGELFF

j_gene: TRBJ2-4
d_gene: TRBD1
v_gene: TRBV9
abundance: few
CDR3nt: TGTGCCAGCAGCGGGGACAGCTGGAACATTCAGTACTTC
CDR3aa: CASSGDSWNIQYF

j_gene: TRBJ2-2
d_gene: -
v_gene: TRBV4-2
abundance: -
CDR3nt: TGTGCCAGCAGCCAAGACAGCCTGAACACCGGGGAGCTGTTTTTT
CDR3aa: CASSQDSLNTGELFF

j_gene: TRBJ2-5
d_gene: -
v_gene: TRBV1
abundance: -
CDR3nt: TGCACCAGCAGCCAAGTCCCCATACAATACGAGACCCAGTACTTC
CDR3aa: CTSSQVPIQYETQYF

j_gene: TRBJ2-7
d_gene: -
v_gene: TRBV19
abundance: -
CDR3nt: TGTGCCAGTAGTATACTCCCTGGTCCCTACGAGCAGTACTTC
CDR3aa: CASSILPGPYEQYF

j_gene: TRBJ2-7
d_gene: -
v_gene: TRBV7-8
abundance: -
CDR3nt: TGTGCCAGCAGCGTAGACTACGAGCAGTACTTC
CDR3aa: CASSVDYEQYF

j_gene: TRBJ1-1
d_gene: -
v_gene: TRBV5-1
abundance: -
CDR3nt: TGCGCCAGCAGCGCACAGGACAGAGGCCTCATGAACACTGAAGCTTTCTTT
CDR3aa: CASSAQDRGLMNTEAFF

j_gene: TRBJ1-6
d_gene: TRBD1
v_gene: TRBV19
abundance: many
CDR3nt: TGTGCCAGTAGCCGGGACAGGGTCCGTTCACCCCTCCACTTT
CDR3aa: CASSRDRVRSPLHF

j_gene: TRBJ1-2
d_gene: -
v_gene: TRBV29-1
abundance: few
CDR3nt: TGCAGCGTTGACGGGGGGGCCTCGGATGGCTACACCTTC
CDR3aa: CSVDGGASDGYTF

j_gene: TRBJ2-3
d_gene: TRBD2
v_gene: TRBV25-1
abundance: -
CDR3nt: TGTGCCAGCAGTGTCCCACTAGCGGGGATTGCAGATACGCAGTATTTT
CDR3aa: CASSVPLAGIADTQYF

j_gene: TRBJ2-5
d_gene: -
v_gene: TRBV6-1
abundance: -
CDR3nt: TGTGCCAGCAGTGAAGGGGCTAGCGTCGAGACCCAGTACTTC
CDR3aa: CASSEGASVETQYF

j_gene: TRBJ2-2
d_gene: -
v_gene: TRBV9
abundance: -
CDR3nt: TGTGCCAGCAGAAGAAGGGACACTTGGGGCGGGGAGCTGTTTTTT
CDR3aa: CASRRRDTWGGELFF

j_gene: TRBJ2-1
d_gene: -
v_gene: TRBV14
abundance: -
CDR3nt: TGTGCCAGCAGCCAACCAAGGGTTAATGAGCAGTTCTTC
CDR3aa: CASSQPRVNEQFF

j_gene: TRBJ1-5
d_gene: -
v_gene: TRBV23-1
abundance: -
CDR3nt: TGCGCCAGGAATGCTAACAGGCTCTCCGATCAGCCCCAGCATTTT
CDR3aa: CARNANRLSDQPQHF

j_gene: TRBJ2-3
d_gene: -
v_gene: TRBV29-1
abundance: few
CDR3nt: TGCAGCGTGAGAGCACCGGCGGGCACAGATACGCAGTATTTT
CDR3aa: CSVRAPAGTDTQYF

j_gene: TRBJ1-6
d_gene: TRBD1
v_gene: TRBV5-1
abundance: -
CDR3nt: TGCGCCAGCCGAGCTTCGGGACAGGGGCACTCACCCCTCCACTTT
CDR3aa: CASRASGQGHSPLHF

j_gene: TRBJ2-3
d_gene: -
v_gene: TRBV2
abundance: few
CDR3nt: TGTGCCAGCAAGCTAACAAGCACAGATACGCAGTATTTT
CDR3aa: CASKLTSTDTQYF

j_gene: TRBJ1-2
d_gene: -
v_gene: TRBV9
abundance: -
CDR3nt: TGTGCCAGCAGGGGGCTTCGGGACTATGGCTACACCTTC
CDR3aa: CASRGLRDYGYTF

j_gene: TRBJ2-2
d_gene: TRBD2
v_gene: TRBV2
abundance: -
CDR3nt: TGTGCCAGCAGTGAAACCGGGACTAGCGGGGTATACACCGGGGAGCTGTTTTTT
CDR3aa: CASSETGTSGVYTGELFF

j_gene: TRBJ2-7
d_gene: -
v_gene: TRBV30
abundance: few
CDR3nt: TGTGCCTGGAGTGCAAGCGGCGAGCAGTACTTC
CDR3aa: CAWSASGEQYF

j_gene: TRBJ1-1
d_gene: -
v_gene: TRBV10-3
abundance: once
CDR3nt: TGTGCCATCAGTGGGGTAGGGGACACTGAAGCTTTCTTT
CDR3aa: CAISGVGDTEAFF

j_gene: TRBJ2-7
d_gene: TRBD1
v_gene: TRBV6-1
abundance: -
CDR3nt: TGTGCCAGCAGCCGGGACAGGGGTCAAAACGAGCAGTACTTC
CDR3aa: CASSRDRGQNEQYF

j_gene: TRBJ2-3
d_gene: -
v_gene: TRBV30
abundance: -
CDR3nt: TGTGCCTGGGCCCCAGGAGCCTGGGGGGATACGCAGTATTTT
CDR3aa: CAWAPGAWGDTQYF

j_gene: TRBJ2-3
d_gene: -
v_gene: TRBV7-8
abundance: -
CDR3nt: TGTGCCAGCAGCCCTAGGGTGGCAGATACGCAGTATTTT
CDR3aa: CASSPRVADTQYF

j_gene: TRBJ1-5
d_gene: -
v_gene: TRBV19
abundance: -
CDR3nt: TGTGCCAGTGGATATTATAGCAATCAGCCCCAGCATTTT
CDR3aa: CASGYYSNQPQHF

j_gene: TRBJ2-7
d_gene: -
v_gene: TRBV4-1
abundance: -
CDR3nt: TGCGCCAGCAGCCAAGGTGCTAGCCTGATGTACGAGCAGTACTTC
CDR3aa: CASSQGASLMYEQYF

j_gene: TRBJ1-1
d_gene: -
v_gene: TRBV29-1
abundance: -
CDR3nt: TGCAGCGTTGAAGATCTAACGAAGATAGGGAACACTGAAGCTTTCTTT
CDR3aa: CSVEDLTKIGNTEAFF

j_gene: TRBJ1-1
d_gene: -
v_gene: TRBV7-9
abundance: few
CDR3nt: TGTGCCAGCAGCCCCCAAACAGTGAACACTGAAGCTTTCTTT
CDR3aa: CASSPQTVNTEAFF

j_gene: TRBJ2-7
d_gene: -
v_gene: TRBV5-1
abundance: -
CDR3nt: TGCGCCAGCAGCCCCTTGGACTGGATCTACGAGCAGTACTTC
CDR3aa: CASSPLDWIYEQYF

j_gene: TRBJ1-2
d_gene: -
v_gene: TRBV5-1
abundance: -
CDR3nt: TGCGCCAGCAGCGAGCAAGGGAGAAACTATGGCTACACCTTC
CDR3aa: CASSEQGRNYGYTF

j_gene: TRBJ2-1
d_gene: -
v_gene: TRBV13
abundance: once
CDR3nt: TGTGCCAGCAGCCACTCCGGCGATCAGTTCTTC
CDR3aa: CASSHSGDQFF

j_gene: TRBJ1-2
d_gene: TRBD1
v_gene: TRBV18
abundance: few
CDR3nt: TGTGCCAGCTCACCGGGACAGGTCTCAGGCTACACCTTC
CDR3aa: CASSPGQVSGYTF

j_gene: TRBJ2-1
d_gene: -
v_gene: TRBV4-1
abundance: -
CDR3nt: TGCGCCAGCAGCCAAGATGGCGCCGAGGGGAGTTTCGTGTCCTACAATGAGCAGTTCTTC
CDR3aa: CASSQDGAEGSFVSYNEQFF

j_gene: TRBJ2-1
d_gene: -
v_gene: TRBV9
abundance: -
CDR3nt: TGTGCCAGCAGCGTAGGGGGGGATGAGCAGTTCTTC
CDR3aa: CASSVGGDEQFF

j_gene: TRBJ2-7
d_gene: -
v_gene: TRBV5-1
abundance: -
CDR3nt: TGCGCCAGCAGAAATCTCGACAGCCCCTACGAGCAGTACTTC
CDR3aa: CASRNLDSPYEQYF

j_gene: TRBJ1-5
d_gene: -
v_gene: TRBV10-3
abundance: few
CDR3nt: TGTGCCATCAGTGTTAATGGGGAGGGCAATCAGCCCCAGCATTTT
CDR3aa: CAISVNGEGNQPQHF

j_gene: TRBJ2-3
d_gene: -
v_gene: TRBV4-2
abundance: -
CDR3nt: TGTGCCAGCAGCCAAGATCTGTACCCCACCGCAGATACGCAGTATTTT
CDR3aa: CASSQDLYPTADTQYF

j_gene: TRBJ2-6
d_gene: -
v_gene: TRBV27
abundance: -
CDR3nt: TGTGCCAGCACATCCCTCTCTGGGGCCAACGTCCTGACTTTC
CDR3aa: CASTSLSGANVLTF

j_gene: TRBJ2-3
d_gene: -
v_gene: TRBV27
abundance: -
CDR3nt: TGTGCCAGCGCGGACTCGGAGGGGGGCACAGATACGCAGTATTTT
CDR3aa: CASADSEGGTDTQYF

j_gene: TRBJ2-7
d_gene: TRBD2
v_gene: TRBV7-9
abundance: -
CDR3nt: TGTGCCAGCAGCCCGGGAGGTGGGAGTTTCTACGAGCAGTACTTC
CDR3aa: CASSPGGGSFYEQYF

j_gene: TRBJ1-5
d_gene: -
v_gene: TRBV2
abundance: few
CDR3nt: TGTGCCAGCAGTGAAGGACAGGAAAATCAGCCCCAGCATTTT
CDR3aa: CASSEGQENQPQHF

j_gene: TRBJ2-2
d_gene: -
v_gene: TRBV29-1
abundance: few
CDR3nt: TGCAGCGTTGAACAGGTGTTCACCGGGGAGCTGTTTTTT
CDR3aa: CSVEQVFTGELFF